What follows are 9 T cell receptor beta chains derived from one specimen sequenced in a study of blood T cell repertoires in COVID-19. Using immunoSEQ multiplex PCR, the repertoire was profiled, and TCRdb retains in-frame clones only, with some absent. Here the sample spans about 120,000 clones, 75% to 90% being singletons. The sequencing input was peripheral blood. These receptors all stem from a human donor in a cohort sampled during active COVID-19.

The genes are TRBV29-1 and TRBJ1-1; 7 bases fit TRBD1. The trim removed 7 bases at V and 2 bases at J, leaving 7 bases unmatched. CDR3 size: 13 residues. Germline-derived CDR1 and CDR2 are SQVTM and ANQGSEA. The chain's CDR3 is CSAPGTANTEAFF. CDR3 coding DNA: TGCAGCGCTCCCGGGACAGCAAACACTGAAGCTTTCTTT.

The CDR3, as DNA: TGTGCCAGCAGCTTAATTAGTCCCAGACAGCCCGGGGAGCTGTTTTTT. Its protein is CASSLISPRQPGELFF. V and J are TRBV7-2 and TRBJ2-2; D might be TRBD1 (5 bases). Germline CDR1 and CDR2: SGHTA and FQGNSA. The V and J ends lost 2 bases and 6 bases respectively, with 16 bases between them. The CDR3 spans 16 residues.

The chain employs TRBV7-3 and TRBJ2-3; D is unresolved. Germline CDR1 is SGHTA and CDR2 is FQGTGA. The ends were cut back, 0 bases at V and 0 bases at J, with 7 bases in the middle. The CDR3 has 15 amino acids. CDR3 nucleotides: TGTGCCAGCAGCTTAACGGTCCGGAGCACAGATACGCAGTATTTT. The encoded protein is CASSLTVRSTDTQYF.

This chain's CDR3 is CASSLGLIRDAEQFF. The CDR3, as DNA: TGTGCCAGCAGCTTGGGCCTTATTCGGGATGCTGAGCAGTTCTTC. V is TRBV5-6 and J is TRBJ2-1, with D possibly being TRBD2 (5 bases). The V gene lost 0 bases and the J gene lost 9 bases, with 16 bases spanning the gap. Germline assignment: CDR1 SGHDT and CDR2 YYEEEE. CDR3 size: 15 residues.

For the CDR3, the DNA is TGTGCCAGCAGCGGCGGGGGAGTTCGGTACAATGAGCAGTTCTTC. It codes for CASSGGGVRYNEQFF. The chain combines TRBV28 with TRBJ2-1; 7 nucleotides agree with TRBD2. Germline loops: CDR1 MDHEN, CDR2 SYDVKM. The V and J ends lost 6 bases and 4 bases, in that order; junction bases with no gene match: 9. The CDR3 covers 15 residues. Filled out from reference TRBV28 and TRBJ2-1, the complete variable domain reads DVKVTQSSRYLVKRTGEKVFLECVQDMDHENMFWYRQDPGLGLRLIYFSYDVKMKEKGDIPEGYSVSREKKERFSLILESASTNQTSMYLCASSGGGVRYNEQFFGPGTRLTVL.

Note on this clone: The junction shows a germline mismatch at one end, possibly a read error. The rearrangement joins TRBV11-2 to TRBJ2-7; 7 bases agree with TRBD2. The CDR3 consists of 14 residues. CDR1 and CDR2 from the germline V gene are SGHAT and FQNNGV. The CDR3 coding sequence is TGTGCCAGCAGCACCGGGACTATCAACTACGAGCAGTGCTTC. Translating gives CASSTGTINYEQCF.

This chain uses TRBV25-1 with TRBJ2-7, with D perhaps TRBD1 (5 bases). The germline CDR1 and CDR2 sequences are MGHDK and SYGVNS. The CDR3 runs 15 residues. Trimming shortened V by 1 base and J by 3 bases, and 13 bases separated the two germline ends. The CDR3 DNA reads as TGTGCCAGCAGTGAATCAGGGAAGTCCCTCTACGAGCAGTACTTC. This sequence encodes CASSESGKSLYEQYF.

This rearrangement joins TRBV24-1 to TRBJ2-2; no definite D call. CDR1 is KGHDR and CDR2 is SFDVKD in the germline V gene. The CDR3 loop spans 12 amino acids. The V gene lost 6 bases and the J gene lost 5 bases, with 6 bases spanning the gap. As DNA, the CDR3 is TGTGCCACCAGTCTAAATACCGGGGAGCTGTTTTTT. It translates to CATSLNTGELFF.

This clone was counted only a few times. V is TRBV11-2 and J is TRBJ2-3; TRBD1 might be the D (5 bases). Per germline, CDR1 SGHAT and CDR2 FQNNGV. This CDR3 comprises 17 residues. V dropped 6 bases and J dropped 4 bases, with 23 bases sitting between them. The CDR3 DNA reads TGTGCCAGCAGTTCGTTCTCAGGGTCCCGTGGCGCAGATACGCAGTATTTT. Amino acid sequence: CASSSFSGSRGADTQYF.